This T cell receptor beta chain is drawn from a study of T cells after yellow fever vaccination. In TCRdb, the 5' RACE reads were re-called with MiXCR into one record per CDR3 protein. Of 350,000 to 450,000 distinct CDR3 sequences detected, over 15% appear once; the ten largest clones hold roughly a sixth. This CDR3 has 16 amino acids. Losses at the gene ends were 0 bases for V and 3 bases for J; bases not matched to a gene: 6. Germline CDR1 SQVTM, CDR2 ANQGSEA. General study results and limits: Once the booster was given, most primary-vaccination clones reappeared, at 95% to 97% for CD4 and around 90% for CD8.

This clonotype was counted a few times. Its antigen is currently unknown. Here the sequenced sample was PBMCs, taken before the yellow fever booster vaccination. V is TRBV29-1 and J is TRBJ2-1; TRBD1 matches 9 bases. The TCR originated in a man between 18 and 29 years old who received the YFV17D yellow fever vaccine. The CDR3, as DNA: TGCAGCGTTGAAGATTCGGGACAGGGCCTCTACAATGAGCAGTTCTTC. Amino acids: CSVEDSGQGLYNEQFF.